This T cell receptor beta chain was found in a study of blood T cells in healthy people across ages. The CDR3 is 17 residues long. Looked up from germline, CDR1 is MNHEY and CDR2 is SVGEGT. V lost 6 bases, J lost 9 bases, and 15 bases stayed unmatched. The table lists this clonotype with many counts. For the second PCR, which ran for 7 to 11 cycles, a sample-barcoded 5' primer and a J-beta primer mix were used. MiXCR was run by TCRdb on the 5' RACE reads, yielding one entry per CDR3 protein. The sample includes 600,000 or so distinct CDR3 sequences, 25% to 30% of them seen just once. Sequences were obtained from blood. The TCR comes from a woman at least 80 years old in good health. The chain is built from TRBV6-2 or TRBV6-3 and TRBJ2-1, with 12 bases that match TRBD2. Here the CDR3 reads CASSRIPGTSGYGEQFF. The CDR3 bases are TGTGCCAGCAGCCGAATCCCCGGGACTAGCGGGTACGGTGAGCAGTTCTTC.